This TCR beta chain was sequenced in a study of blood T cell repertoires in COVID-19. V was cut by 1 base and J by 9 bases, with 25 bases left in between. The germline gives CDR1 SGHTA, CDR2 FQGNSA. This CDR3 has 18 amino acids. Only in-frame clones appear in the TCRdb table, and some are missing; sequencing was by immunoSEQ multiplex PCR. The table lists about 140,000 clones, around 90% of them singletons. This clone was counted once. Sequenced material: peripheral blood. The rearrangement uses TRBV7-2 and TRBJ2-4; tentative D call: TRBD2 (6 bases). The receptor's source is a woman aged 55-70 years with acute or convalescent COVID-19. The CDR3 loop reads CASSLGPAQGAAGGIQYF. The CDR3 nucleotides read TGTGCCAGCAGCTTAGGCCCCGCCCAGGGAGCCGCCGGGGGCATTCAGTACTTC.